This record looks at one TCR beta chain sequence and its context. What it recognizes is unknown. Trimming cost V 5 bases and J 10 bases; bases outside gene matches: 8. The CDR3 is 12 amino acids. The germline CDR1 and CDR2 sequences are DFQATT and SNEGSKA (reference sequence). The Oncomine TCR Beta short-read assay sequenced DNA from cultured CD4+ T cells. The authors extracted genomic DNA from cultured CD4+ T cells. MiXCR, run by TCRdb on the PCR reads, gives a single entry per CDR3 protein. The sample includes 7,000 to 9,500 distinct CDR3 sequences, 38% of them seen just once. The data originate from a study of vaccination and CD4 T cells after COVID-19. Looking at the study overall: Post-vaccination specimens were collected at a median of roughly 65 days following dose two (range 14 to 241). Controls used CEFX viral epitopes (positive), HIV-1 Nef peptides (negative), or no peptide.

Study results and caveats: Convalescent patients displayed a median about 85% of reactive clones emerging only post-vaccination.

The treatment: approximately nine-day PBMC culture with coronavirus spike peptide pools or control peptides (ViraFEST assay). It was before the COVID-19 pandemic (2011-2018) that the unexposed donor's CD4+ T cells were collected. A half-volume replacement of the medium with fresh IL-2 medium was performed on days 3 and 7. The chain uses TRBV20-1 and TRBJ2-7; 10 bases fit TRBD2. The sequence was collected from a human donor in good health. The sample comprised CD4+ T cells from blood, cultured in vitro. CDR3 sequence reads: CSASSSGRPQYF. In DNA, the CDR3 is TGCAGTGCTTCGAGTAGCGGGAGGCCCCAGTACTTC.